This T cell receptor beta chain was identified in a study of T cells in Graves' hyperthyroidism and ophthalmopathy. Across the whole study: Peripheral blood draws took place at initial diagnosis, ahead of any treatment. Study observations and caveats: Model predictions of ophthalmopathy came a median roughly 6.7 months before onset.

This clonotype was seen many times. The antigen is undetermined. The CDR3 regions of TCR beta were amplified from RNA transcripts. First-round RT-PCR targeting the TCR CDR3 was performed with the HTBI primer set. TCRdb ran MiXCR on the multiplex PCR reads and lists one entry per CDR3 protein. The table lists hundreds of thousands of distinct CDR3 sequences, about 15% of them singletons, with roughly a tenth in the top ten. Trimming pared 8 bases from V and 7 bases from J, leaving 21 bases between. Germline values: CDR1 KGHSH, CDR2 LQKENI. The CDR3 sequence is 15 residues long. No progression to ophthalmopathy during 18 months of follow-up defined stable disease. Diagnoses used clinical symptoms, serum thyroxine and TRAb, thyroid ultrasound and orbital computed tomography.

The source material was blood. The sequence came from a woman under 30 with Graves' hyperthyroidism. The V gene is TRBV18, the J gene TRBJ2-1, with no clear D. The CDR3 region has the DNA TGTGCCAGCCGTTCTCCTGGGCAAGGCTCGAATGAGCAGTTCTTC. It yields the protein CASRSPGQGSNEQFF.